The clone carrying this T cell receptor (beta chain) came up many times. Its antigen is not identified. Germline assignment: CDR1 MNHNY and CDR2 SVGAGI (reference sequence). V was clipped by 0 bases and J by 2 bases, with 10 bases between them. The CDR3 runs 15 residues. Unique molecular identifiers were attached to individual cDNA molecules during library preparation. MiXCR, run by TCRdb on the RACE reads, gives a single entry per CDR3 protein. The sample has about 350,000 distinct CDR3 sequences; about 6% are singletons. This sample stems from a study of human T cells and chemical hapten exposure. Looking at the study overall: A 2 cm by 2 cm inner upper arm patch received 2% DPC for sensitization. The patient population, which was mostly female, had alopecia areata, totalis or universalis.

Time point here: patch test 2, 6 weeks after DPC sensitization. Specified treatment: therapeutic diphenylcyclopropenone sensitization with weekly scalp DPC. Findings and caveats of the study: Positive correlation was observed between PT1 expanded TCR counts and patch test score.

The chain recombines TRBV6-6 with TRBJ2-5; D is undetermined. The sample was whole blood, taken in connection with sensitization to the hapten diphenylcyclopropenone (DPC). The sequence came from a woman under 30 with alopecia areata. Some clones in this sample may be carry-over from other donors' samples. The CDR3 region is CASSYSASSQETQYF. CDR3 nucleotide sequence: TGTGCCAGCAGTTACTCGGCGTCAAGTCAAGAGACCCAGTACTTC.